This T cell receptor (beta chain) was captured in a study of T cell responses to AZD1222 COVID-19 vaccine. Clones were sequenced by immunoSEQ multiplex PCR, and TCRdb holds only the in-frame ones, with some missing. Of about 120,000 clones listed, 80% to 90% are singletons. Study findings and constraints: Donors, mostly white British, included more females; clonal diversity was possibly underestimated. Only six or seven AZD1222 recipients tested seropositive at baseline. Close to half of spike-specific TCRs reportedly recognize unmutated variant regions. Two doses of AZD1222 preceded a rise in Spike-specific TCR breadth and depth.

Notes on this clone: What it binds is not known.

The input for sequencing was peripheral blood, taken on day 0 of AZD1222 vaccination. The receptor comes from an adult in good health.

DNA of the CDR3: TGTGCCAGCTCACCCGGACTTACAACAAGGGCCGGGGAGCTGTTTTTT. It encodes CASSPGLTTRAGELFF. The chain carries TRBV18 and TRBJ2-2; perhaps TRBD2 as D (5 bases). The CDR3 is made up of 16 amino acids. V gave up 3 bases and J gave up 6 bases, with 17 bases separating them. CDR1 KGHSH and CDR2 LQKENI come from the germline V gene. Based on the CDR3 plus reference TRBV18 and TRBJ2-2, the full variable domain is NAGVMQNPRHLVRRRGQEARLRCSPMKGHSHVYWYRQLPEEGLKFMVYLQKENIIDESGMPKERFSAEFPKEGPSILRIQQVVRGDSAAYFCASSPGLTTRAGELFFGEGSRLTVL.